This T cell receptor beta chain was obtained from a study of T cells in women clearing cervical HPV infection. Per germline, CDR1 KGHSH and CDR2 LQKENI. The CDR3 length is 17 residues. Trimming removed 3 bases from V and 5 bases from J, with 22 bases in between. Concerning this clone itself: The CDR3 is cut off 3 residues early in the read; its end comes from the germline J gene.

Libraries were prepared by immunoSEQ multiplex PCR; TCRdb keeps only in-frame clonotypes and omits some of them. The repertoire table contains under 45,000 clones. The TCR was taken from a woman aged 18-70 years with a cervical HPV16 infection that either progressed to CIN3+ or cleared (not recorded which). The chain carries TRBV18 and TRBJ1-2; possibly TRBD1 for D (5 bases). Sequencing used blood buffy coat. CDR3: CASSPSADSGLRYGYTF. CDR3 DNA (partial): TGTGCCAGCTCACCGAGTGCCGATTCAGGGCTTCGATATGGC.